The 9 T cell receptor beta chains listed next were all sequenced from one sample in a study of shared clonotypes between healthy human individuals. CD8 cells classed as naive were CD45RO-negative and positively selected for CCR7, excluding terminally differentiated effector memory CD45RA+ cells. The data were produced by immunoSEQ multiplex PCR, yet TCRdb's version contains in-frame clones alone and is incomplete. The repertoire holds some 2,000,000 clones, approximately 94% seen once, with 0.85% to 1.2% in the top ten. Sequencing used naive CD8+ T cells sorted from blood. The receptor set was obtained from a young man in good health.

This chain uses TRBV7-8 with TRBJ2-1; 7 nucleotides line up with TRBD2. This CDR3 spans 18 amino acids. After removal of 5 bases from V and 11 bases from J, the junction contained 24 bases not matched to a gene. CDR1 SGHVS and CDR2 FQNEAQ come from the germline V gene. The CDR3 sequence is CASSIRGDIVEGSGKQFF. The CDR3 nucleotides read TGTGCCAGCAGCATCCGGGGGGATATCGTTGAAGGTAGCGGAAAGCAGTTCTTC.

The CDR3 DNA reads as TGTGCCAGCTCACCAGGCCCGAAGGACGGCGAGCAGTACTTC. Translated, it gives CASSPGPKDGEQYF. The chain employs TRBV18 and TRBJ2-7; D uncertain. Germline CDR1 and CDR2: KGHSH and LQKENI. This CDR3 is built from 14 residues. The V gene lost 2 bases and the J gene lost 6 bases, with 14 bases spanning the gap. Complete variable domain (other parts from reference TRBV18 and TRBJ2-7): NAGVMQNPRHLVRRRGQEARLRCSPMKGHSHVYWYRQLPEEGLKFMVYLQKENIIDESGMPKERFSAEFPKEGPSILRIQQVVRGDSAAYFCASSPGPKDGEQYFGPGTRLTVT.

The V gene is TRBV5-4, the J gene TRBJ1-3; D perhaps matches TRBD1 (6 bases). CDR1 and CDR2 from the germline V gene are SGHNT and YYREEE (reference sequence). Trimming removed 5 bases at V and 0 bases at J, with 18 bases between. CDR3 length equals 17 residues. The CDR3 here is CASSWDPGALSGNTIYF. The CDR3 region has the DNA TGTGCCAGCAGTTGGGACCCAGGGGCCCTCTCTGGAAACACCATATATTTT. Supplemented by reference TRBV5-4 and TRBJ1-3, the full variable domain reads ETGVTQSPTHLIKTRGQQVTLRCSSQSGHNTVSWYQQALGQGPQFIFQYYREEENGRGNFPPRFSGLQFPNYSSELNVNALELDDSALYLCASSWDPGALSGNTIYFGEGSWLTVV.

The chain joins TRBV29-1 to TRBJ2-3; 8 bases align to TRBD1. Trimming removed 4 bases from V and 2 bases from J; junction bases left unmatched: 5. Germline loops: CDR1 SQVTM, CDR2 ANQGSEA. The CDR3 runs 14 residues. CDR3 residues: CSVGRTGPTDTQYF. The CDR3 DNA is TGCAGCGTTGGAAGGACAGGGCCCACAGATACGCAGTATTTT.

V and J are TRBV27 and TRBJ1-2; TRBD1 is a possible D gene (6 bases). The V gene lost 4 bases and the J gene lost 4 bases, with 16 bases spanning the gap. Per germline, CDR1 MNHEY and CDR2 SMNVEV (reference sequence). This CDR3 has 15 amino acids. The CDR3 sequence is CASSSIPGAGYGYTF. DNA of the CDR3: TGTGCCAGCAGTTCAATTCCAGGGGCCGGCTATGGCTACACCTTC.

The chain employs TRBV12-5 and TRBJ2-1; TRBD2 agrees at 9 bases. V lost 0 bases, J lost 8 bases, and 5 bases stayed unmatched. Germline V CDR1 and CDR2: LGHNT, FRNRAP. CDR3 length equals 15 residues. CDR3 residues: CASGLVLAGPDEQFF. CDR3 nucleotides: TGTGCTAGTGGTTTGGTACTAGCGGGCCCGGATGAGCAGTTCTTC.

The rearrangement links TRBV28 to TRBJ2-7; maybe TRBD1 (5 bases). The V end was cut by 4 bases, the J end by 1 base, with 14 bases between. The CDR3 spans 15 residues. Germline V gene sequence: CDR1 MDHEN, CDR2 SYDVKM. CDR3 sequence reads: CASSSPTVLSYEQYF. As DNA, the CDR3 is TGTGCCAGCAGTTCCCCGACAGTTTTATCCTACGAGCAGTACTTC.

The chain employs TRBV11-3 and TRBJ2-2; D unclear. Germline loops: CDR1 SGHNT, CDR2 YENEEA. This CDR3 contains 13 residues. V dropped 3 bases and J dropped 5 bases, with 7 bases sitting between them. DNA of the CDR3: TGTGCCAGCAGCTTGGTGAGGACCGGGGAGCTGTTTTTT. It yields the protein CASSLVRTGELFF.

The chain couples TRBV7-9 to TRBJ2-7; the match to TRBD1 covers 8 bases. The trim removed 3 bases at V and 7 bases at J, leaving 8 bases unmatched. The germline gives CDR1 SEHNR, CDR2 FQNEAQ (reference sequence). The CDR3 has 14 amino acids. The CDR3 DNA sequence: TGTGCCAGCAGCTTTGGGCAGGGGGCTGATGAGCAGTACTTC. Its protein product is CASSFGQGADEQYF.